This is a list of T cell receptor beta chains from one sample in a study of T-cell memory formation after mild COVID-19. TCRdb reanalysed the 5' RACE reads using MiXCR and keeps one entry per CDR3 protein. Among roughly 550,000 distinct CDR3 sequences, about 20% were seen once, and the ten largest hold around 13%. Sequenced material: PBMCs or a T cell subset sorted from them (not recorded which). The receptor source for this set is an adult woman who had mild COVID-19 (a few samples of this study predate the infection). Cell type and time point are not known. The CDR3 runs from the conserved cysteine through the conserved F or W. A D gene is named only where the DNA matches it firmly. Size tells how often a clone was seen (once, few, many) or the class of an expanded clone, and some rows leave it out.

V gene: TRBV7-9; J gene: TRBJ1-3; D gene: NA; clone size: NA; CDR3 DNA: TGTGCCAGCAGCTTAATTACAGCGGGAAACACCATATATTTT; CDR3 protein: CASSLITAGNTIYF
V gene: TRBV6-5; J gene: TRBJ1-5; D gene: TRBD1; clone size: once; CDR3 DNA: TGTGCCAGCAGTCGGACAGGGGACAATCAGCCCCAGCATTTT; CDR3 protein: CASSRTGDNQPQHF
V gene: TRBV20-1; J gene: TRBJ2-1; D gene: NA; clone size: NA; CDR3 DNA: TGCAGTGCTAGGCAGGACTCGAGCTCCTACAATGAGCAGTTCTTC; CDR3 protein: CSARQDSSSYNEQFF
V gene: TRBV4-1; J gene: TRBJ2-7; D gene: NA; clone size: few; CDR3 DNA: TGCGCCAGCAGCCAAGTTCAAAGCTCCTACGAGCAGTACTTC; CDR3 protein: CASSQVQSSYEQYF
V gene: TRBV27; J gene: TRBJ2-5; D gene: TRBD1; clone size: NA; CDR3 DNA: TGTGCCAGCAGATACAGGGGGGAGACCCAGTACTTC; CDR3 protein: CASRYRGETQYF
V gene: TRBV25-1; J gene: TRBJ2-1; D gene: TRBD2; clone size: NA; CDR3 DNA: TGTGCCAGCAGTGAAAGCCGGCTAGCGGGAGCCAATGAGCAGTTCTTC; CDR3 protein: CASSESRLAGANEQFF
V gene: TRBV6-5; J gene: TRBJ2-7; D gene: NA; clone size: few; CDR3 DNA: TGTGCCAGCAGTTACTCAACGGAGTACGAGCAGTACTTC; CDR3 protein: CASSYSTEYEQYF
V gene: TRBV12-3/TRBV12-4; J gene: TRBJ2-3; D gene: TRBD1; clone size: few; CDR3 DNA: TGTGCCAGCAGTTTCGTCAAGACAGGGGGCTTAGATACGCAGTATTTT; CDR3 protein: CASSFVKTGGLDTQYF
V gene: TRBV5-6; J gene: TRBJ2-7; D gene: TRBD1; clone size: NA; CDR3 DNA: TGTGCCAGCAGAGGACAGGGGGTAATCGACGAGCAGTACTTC; CDR3 protein: CASRGQGVIDEQYF
V gene: TRBV12-3/TRBV12-4; J gene: TRBJ1-5; D gene: NA; clone size: NA; CDR3 DNA: TGTGCCAGCAGCAATGACAGGAGAGGCAATCAGCCCCAGCATTTT; CDR3 protein: CASSNDRRGNQPQHF
V gene: TRBV24-1; J gene: TRBJ2-3; D gene: TRBD1; clone size: NA; CDR3 DNA: TGTGCCACCAGTGATTCAAGGGGGCCAGATACGCAGTATTTT; CDR3 protein: CATSDSRGPDTQYF
V gene: TRBV7-9; J gene: TRBJ2-1; D gene: TRBD2; clone size: NA; CDR3 DNA: TGTGCCAGCACCACCGCGCCGCGCACTAGCGATGAGCAGTTCTTC; CDR3 protein: CASTTAPRTSDEQFF
V gene: TRBV4-3; J gene: TRBJ2-7; D gene: TRBD1; clone size: few; CDR3 DNA: TGCGCCAGCAGCCAAGATCTCGATTTGACAGGGTTCTCCTACGAGCAGTACTTC; CDR3 protein: CASSQDLDLTGFSYEQYF
V gene: TRBV5-4; J gene: TRBJ2-7; D gene: NA; clone size: NA; CDR3 DNA: TGTGCCAGCAGCCGGACTGGCCTAAACTACGAGCAGTACTTC; CDR3 protein: CASSRTGLNYEQYF
V gene: TRBV20-1; J gene: TRBJ2-7; D gene: NA; clone size: few; CDR3 DNA: TGCAGTGCTAGAGTGGCTAGCGTAGGGGGGTACGAGCAGTACTTC; CDR3 protein: CSARVASVGGYEQYF
V gene: TRBV5-1; J gene: TRBJ2-7; D gene: TRBD2; clone size: few; CDR3 DNA: TGCGCCAGCAGCCCCGGCACTAGCCGGGGGGTGTACGAGCAGTACTTC; CDR3 protein: CASSPGTSRGVYEQYF
V gene: TRBV12-3/TRBV12-4; J gene: TRBJ1-2; D gene: NA; clone size: NA; CDR3 DNA: TGTGCCAGCAGTTTATCAGCCTATGGCTACACCTTC; CDR3 protein: CASSLSAYGYTF
V gene: TRBV11-2; J gene: TRBJ1-2; D gene: NA; clone size: few; CDR3 DNA: TGTGCCAGCAGCTCGCCCCGGGGTGGTTCCCTTTATGGCTACACCTTC; CDR3 protein: CASSSPRGGSLYGYTF
V gene: TRBV6-6; J gene: TRBJ2-3; D gene: TRBD2; clone size: NA; CDR3 DNA: TGTGCCAGCGGGTTCACCGGGACTAGCGGGACAAATGGCACAGATACGCAGTATTTT; CDR3 protein: CASGFTGTSGTNGTDTQYF
V gene: TRBV5-4; J gene: TRBJ2-7; D gene: NA; clone size: NA; CDR3 DNA: TGTGCCAGCAGCTCGGGGGCTGGAAGTTACGAGCAGTACTTC; CDR3 protein: CASSSGAGSYEQYF
V gene: TRBV11-2; J gene: TRBJ2-1; D gene: NA; clone size: many; CDR3 DNA: TGTGCCAGCAGCTTAGACATGAGCTCCTACAATGAGCAGTTCTTC; CDR3 protein: CASSLDMSSYNEQFF
V gene: TRBV5-1; J gene: TRBJ2-1; D gene: TRBD2; clone size: NA; CDR3 DNA: TGCGCCAGCAGCTTGGTGACGGGGGGCTCCTACAATGAGCAGTTCTTC; CDR3 protein: CASSLVTGGSYNEQFF